The T cell receptor beta chain described here comes from a study of shared clonotypes between healthy human individuals. Study information: The donors, a couple of women and a few men, were aged 18 to 49. Findings and caveats of the study: The low donor count limited represented genetic and exposure-history diversity. Shared clonotypes: approximately 5.3% naive CD4, roughly 4% naive CD8, about 2.5% memory CD4, around 0.4% memory CD8.

The donors, healthy adults who were HIV-negative, had experienced no recent acute infections or vaccinations. Clones were read by immunoSEQ multiplex PCR, and TCRdb kept only the in-frame ones, dropping some. The sample consists of some 2.1 million clones, 95% of them appearing once. V shed 4 bases and J shed 8 bases, with 21 bases lying between them. The V gene's germline CDR1 is SGHRS and CDR2 YFSETQ. The CDR3 covers 15 residues. Remarks on this clone: Antigen: not known.

The origin of this receptor is a man between 18 and 35 years old in good health. The source material was naive CD4+ T cells sorted from blood. The subset here: CD45RA+ positively selected. V and J are TRBV5-1 and TRBJ1-2; D is possibly TRBD1 (5 bases). The CDR3 region is CASSPTLTATMGYTF. The CDR3 DNA reads TGCGCCAGCAGCCCTACTCTGACAGCCACGATGGGCTACACCTTC.